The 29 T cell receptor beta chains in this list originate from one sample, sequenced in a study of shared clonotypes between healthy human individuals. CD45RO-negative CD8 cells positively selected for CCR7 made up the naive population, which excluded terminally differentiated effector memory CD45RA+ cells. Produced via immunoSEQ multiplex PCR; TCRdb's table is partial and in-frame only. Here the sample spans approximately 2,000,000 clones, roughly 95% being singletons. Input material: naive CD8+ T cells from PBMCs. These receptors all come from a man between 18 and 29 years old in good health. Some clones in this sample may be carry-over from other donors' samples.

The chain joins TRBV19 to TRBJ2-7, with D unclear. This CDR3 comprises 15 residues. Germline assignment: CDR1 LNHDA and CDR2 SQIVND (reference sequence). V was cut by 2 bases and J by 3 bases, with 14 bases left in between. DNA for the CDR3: TGTGCCAGTAGTATACGGCCAGGCCCACTCTACGAGCAGTACTTC. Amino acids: CASSIRPGPLYEQYF.

CDR3 protein: CASSPGQGAGNTIYF. In nucleotides, the CDR3 is TGTGCCAGCAGCCCTGGACAGGGAGCTGGAAACACCATATATTTT. The chain employs TRBV4-2 and TRBJ1-3; 8 bases line up with TRBD1. The CDR3 totals 15 residues. V lost 4 bases and J lost 2; bases outside the gene matches: 4. Germline V CDR1 and CDR2: LGHNA, YNFKEQ.

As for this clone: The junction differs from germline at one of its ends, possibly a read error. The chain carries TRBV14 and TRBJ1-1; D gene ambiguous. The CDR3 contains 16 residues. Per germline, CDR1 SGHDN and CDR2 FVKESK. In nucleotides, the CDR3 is TGTGCCAGCAACCAAAAGGGATCCAGGAAGAACACTGAAGCTTTCTTT. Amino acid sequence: CASNQKGSRKNTEAFF.

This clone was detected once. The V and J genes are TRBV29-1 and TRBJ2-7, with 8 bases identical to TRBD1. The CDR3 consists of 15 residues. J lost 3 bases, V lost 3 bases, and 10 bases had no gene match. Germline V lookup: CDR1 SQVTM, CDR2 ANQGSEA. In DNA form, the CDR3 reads TGCAGCGTTGATCGTTACCCCGGGACAGGCTACGAGCAGTACTTC. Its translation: CSVDRYPGTGYEQYF.

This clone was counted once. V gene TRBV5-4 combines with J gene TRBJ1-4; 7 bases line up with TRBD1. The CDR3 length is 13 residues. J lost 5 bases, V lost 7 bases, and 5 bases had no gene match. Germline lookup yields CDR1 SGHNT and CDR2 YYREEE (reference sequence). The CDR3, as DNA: TGTGCCAGCTCGGAGGGGGCGAATGAAAAACTGTTTTTT. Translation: CASSEGANEKLFF.

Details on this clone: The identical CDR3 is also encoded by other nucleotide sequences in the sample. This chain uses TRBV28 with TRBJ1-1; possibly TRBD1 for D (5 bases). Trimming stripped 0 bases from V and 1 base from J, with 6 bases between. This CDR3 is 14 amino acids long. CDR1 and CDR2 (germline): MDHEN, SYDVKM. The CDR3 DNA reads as TGTGCCAGCAGTTTATGGGGGGAGAACACTGAAGCTTTCTTT. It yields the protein CASSLWGENTEAFF.

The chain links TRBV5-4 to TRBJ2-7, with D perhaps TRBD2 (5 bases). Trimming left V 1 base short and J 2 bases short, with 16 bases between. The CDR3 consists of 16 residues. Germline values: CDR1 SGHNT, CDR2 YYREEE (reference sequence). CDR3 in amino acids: CASSLRLPGYTYEQYF. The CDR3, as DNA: TGTGCCAGCAGCTTGCGACTACCAGGCTATACCTACGAGCAGTACTTC.

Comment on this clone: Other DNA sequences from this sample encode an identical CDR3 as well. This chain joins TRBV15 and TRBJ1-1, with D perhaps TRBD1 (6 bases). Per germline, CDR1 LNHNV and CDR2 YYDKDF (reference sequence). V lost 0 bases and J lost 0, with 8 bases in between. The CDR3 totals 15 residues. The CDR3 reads CATSRDSGVNTEAFF. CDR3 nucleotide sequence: TGTGCCACCAGCAGAGATTCAGGGGTGAACACTGAAGCTTTCTTT. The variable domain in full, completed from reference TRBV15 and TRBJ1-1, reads DAMVIQNPRYQVTQFGKPVTLSCSQTLNHNVMYWYQQKSSQAPKLLFHYYDKDFNNEADTPDNFQSRRPNTSFCFLDIRSPGLGDTAMYLCATSRDSGVNTEAFFGQGTRLTVV.

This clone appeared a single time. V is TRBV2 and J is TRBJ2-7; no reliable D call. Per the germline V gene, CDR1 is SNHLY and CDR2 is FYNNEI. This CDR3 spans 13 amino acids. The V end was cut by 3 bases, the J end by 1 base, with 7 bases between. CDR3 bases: TGTGCCAGCAGTGACAGGAAATCCTACGAGCAGTACTTC. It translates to CASSDRKSYEQYF. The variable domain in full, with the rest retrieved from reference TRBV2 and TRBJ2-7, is EPEVTQTPSHQVTQMGQEVILRCVPISNHLYFYWYRQILGQKVEFLVSFYNNEISEKSEIFDDQFSVERPDGSNFTLKIRSTKLEDSAMYFCASSDRKSYEQYFGPGTRLTVT.

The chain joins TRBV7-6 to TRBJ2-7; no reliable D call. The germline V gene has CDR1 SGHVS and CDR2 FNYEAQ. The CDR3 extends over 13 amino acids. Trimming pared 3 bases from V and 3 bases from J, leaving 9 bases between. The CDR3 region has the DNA TGTGCCAGCAGCTTGGCTACCCACTACGAGCAGTACTTC. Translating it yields CASSLATHYEQYF.

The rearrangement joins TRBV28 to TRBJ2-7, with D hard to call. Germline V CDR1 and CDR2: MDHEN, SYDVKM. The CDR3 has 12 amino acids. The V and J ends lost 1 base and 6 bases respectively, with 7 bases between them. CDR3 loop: CASSLSSREQYF. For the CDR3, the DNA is TGTGCCAGCAGTTTATCATCCCGCGAGCAGTACTTC. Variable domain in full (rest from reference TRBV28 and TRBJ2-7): DVKVTQSSRYLVKRTGEKVFLECVQDMDHENMFWYRQDPGLGLRLIYFSYDVKMKEKGDIPEGYSVSREKKERFSLILESASTNQTSMYLCASSLSSREQYFGPGTRLTVT.

The CDR3 DNA reads TGTGCCAGCAGCGATGAAATCAGCGGACAGTCAACGTCCTACGAGCAGTACTTC. The encoded protein is CASSDEISGQSTSYEQYF. V and J are TRBV21-1 and TRBJ2-7; TRBD1 was called by the table and not checked on the DNA. TRBV21-1 has pseudogene status. The length of the CDR3 is 18 residues.

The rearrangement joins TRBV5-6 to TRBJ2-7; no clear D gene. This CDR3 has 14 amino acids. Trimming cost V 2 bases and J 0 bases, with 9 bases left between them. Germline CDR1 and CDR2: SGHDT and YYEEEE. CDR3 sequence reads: CASSFTVSSYEQYF. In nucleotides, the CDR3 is TGTGCCAGCAGCTTTACAGTGAGCTCCTACGAGCAGTACTTC. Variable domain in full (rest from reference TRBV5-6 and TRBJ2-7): DAGVTQSPTHLIKTRGQQVTLRCSPKSGHDTVSWYQQALGQGPQFIFQYYEEEERQRGNFPDRFSGHQFPNYSSELNVNALLLGDSALYLCASSFTVSSYEQYFGPGTRLTVT.

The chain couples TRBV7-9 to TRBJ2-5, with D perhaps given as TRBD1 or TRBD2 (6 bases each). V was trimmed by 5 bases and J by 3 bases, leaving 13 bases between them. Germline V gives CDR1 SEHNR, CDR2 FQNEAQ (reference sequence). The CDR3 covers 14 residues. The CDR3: CASSKGGTKETQYF. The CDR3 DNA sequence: TGTGCCAGCAGCAAAGGAGGGACAAAAGAGACCCAGTACTTC.

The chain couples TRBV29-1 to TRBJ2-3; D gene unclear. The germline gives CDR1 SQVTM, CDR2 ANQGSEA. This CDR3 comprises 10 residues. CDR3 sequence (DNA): TGCAGTGTAAGTGCAGATACGCAGTATTTT. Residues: CSVSADTQYF.

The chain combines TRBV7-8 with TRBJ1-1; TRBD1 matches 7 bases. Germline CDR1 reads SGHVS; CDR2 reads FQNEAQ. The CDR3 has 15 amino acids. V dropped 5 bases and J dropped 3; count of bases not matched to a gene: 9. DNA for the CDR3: TGTGCCAGCAGCGAAGGACAGGACTGGGACACTGAAGCTTTCTTT. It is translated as CASSEGQDWDTEAFF.

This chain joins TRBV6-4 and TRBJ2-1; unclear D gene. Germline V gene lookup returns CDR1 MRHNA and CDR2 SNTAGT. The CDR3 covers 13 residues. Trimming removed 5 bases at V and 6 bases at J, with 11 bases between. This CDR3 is CASSTGESNEQFF. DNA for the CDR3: TGTGCCAGCAGTACTGGGGAAAGCAATGAGCAGTTCTTC.

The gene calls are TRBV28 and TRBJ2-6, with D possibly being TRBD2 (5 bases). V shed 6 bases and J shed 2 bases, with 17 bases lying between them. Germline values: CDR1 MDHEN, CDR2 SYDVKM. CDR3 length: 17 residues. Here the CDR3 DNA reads TGTGCCAGCAGGACAACTAGTTTGCCTGCTGGGGCCAACGTCCTGACTTTC. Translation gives CASRTTSLPAGANVLTF.

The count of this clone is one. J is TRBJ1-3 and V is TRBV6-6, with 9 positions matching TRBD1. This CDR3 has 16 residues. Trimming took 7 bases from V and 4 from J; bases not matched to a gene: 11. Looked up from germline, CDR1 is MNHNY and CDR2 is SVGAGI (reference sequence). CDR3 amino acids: CASIGTGKAAGNTIYF. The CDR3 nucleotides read TGTGCCAGCATCGGGACAGGGAAGGCGGCCGGAAACACCATATATTTT.

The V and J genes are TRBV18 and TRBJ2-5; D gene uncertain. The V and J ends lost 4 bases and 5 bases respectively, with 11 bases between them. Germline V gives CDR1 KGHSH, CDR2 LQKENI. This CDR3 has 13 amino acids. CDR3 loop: CASSQGALETQYF. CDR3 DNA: TGTGCCAGCTCACAGGGCGCGCTGGAGACCCAGTACTTC.

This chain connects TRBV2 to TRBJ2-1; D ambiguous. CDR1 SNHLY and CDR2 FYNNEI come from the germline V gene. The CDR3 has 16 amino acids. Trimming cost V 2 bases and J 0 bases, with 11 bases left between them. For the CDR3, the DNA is TGTGCCAGCAGTGAAAGTGTTGGCGGCTCCTACAATGAGCAGTTCTTC. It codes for CASSESVGGSYNEQFF. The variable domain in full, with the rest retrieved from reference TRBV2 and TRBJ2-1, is EPEVTQTPSHQVTQMGQEVILRCVPISNHLYFYWYRQILGQKVEFLVSFYNNEISEKSEIFDDQFSVERPDGSNFTLKIRSTKLEDSAMYFCASSESVGGSYNEQFFGPGTRLTVL.

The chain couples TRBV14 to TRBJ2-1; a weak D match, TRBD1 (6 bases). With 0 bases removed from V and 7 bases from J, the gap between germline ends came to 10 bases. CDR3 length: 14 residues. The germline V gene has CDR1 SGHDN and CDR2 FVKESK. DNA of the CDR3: TGTGCCAGCAGCCAAGACAGGGGCAGGAATGAGCAGTTCTTC. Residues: CASSQDRGRNEQFF.

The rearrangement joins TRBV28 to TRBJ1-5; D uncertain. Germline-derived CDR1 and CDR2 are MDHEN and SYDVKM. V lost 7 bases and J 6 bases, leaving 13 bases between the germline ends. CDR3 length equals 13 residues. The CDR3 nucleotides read TGTGCCAGCACCTTATCCGGCGGTCAGCCCCAGCATTTT. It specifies CASTLSGGQPQHF. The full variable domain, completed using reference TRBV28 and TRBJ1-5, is DVKVTQSSRYLVKRTGEKVFLECVQDMDHENMFWYRQDPGLGLRLIYFSYDVKMKEKGDIPEGYSVSREKKERFSLILESASTNQTSMYLCASTLSGGQPQHFGDGTRLSIL.

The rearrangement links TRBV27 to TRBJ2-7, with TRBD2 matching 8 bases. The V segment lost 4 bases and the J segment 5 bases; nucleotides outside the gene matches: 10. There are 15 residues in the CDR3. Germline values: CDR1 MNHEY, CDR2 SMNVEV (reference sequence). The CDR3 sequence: CASSSGREGHDEQYF. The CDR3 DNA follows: TGTGCCAGCAGTTCTGGCCGGGAGGGCCACGACGAGCAGTACTTC.

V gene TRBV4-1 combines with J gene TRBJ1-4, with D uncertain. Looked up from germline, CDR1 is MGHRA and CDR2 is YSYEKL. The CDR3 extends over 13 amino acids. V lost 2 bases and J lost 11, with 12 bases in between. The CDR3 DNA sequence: TGCGCCAGCAGCCAAACCCCAAGGGTCAAACTGTTTTTT. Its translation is CASSQTPRVKLFF.

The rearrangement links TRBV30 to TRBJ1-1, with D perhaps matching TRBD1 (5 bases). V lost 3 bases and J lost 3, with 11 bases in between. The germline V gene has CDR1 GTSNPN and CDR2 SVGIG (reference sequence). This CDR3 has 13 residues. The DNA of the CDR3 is TGTGCCTGGAGCCTAGGGGAGCACACTGAAGCTTTCTTT. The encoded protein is CAWSLGEHTEAFF.

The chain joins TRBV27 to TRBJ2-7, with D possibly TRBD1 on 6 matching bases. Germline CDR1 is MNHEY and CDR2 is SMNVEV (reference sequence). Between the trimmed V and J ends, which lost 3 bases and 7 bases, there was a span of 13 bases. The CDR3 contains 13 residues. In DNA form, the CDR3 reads TGTGCCAGCAGTTTTGGTCAGGGGAGTGAGCAGTACTTC. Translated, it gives CASSFGQGSEQYF.

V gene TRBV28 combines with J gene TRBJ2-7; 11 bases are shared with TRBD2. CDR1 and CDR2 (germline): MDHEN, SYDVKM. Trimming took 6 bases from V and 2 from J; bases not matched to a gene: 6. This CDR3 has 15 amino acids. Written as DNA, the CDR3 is TGTGCCAGCAGAATAGCGGGAGGGCCCACCTACGAGCAGTACTTC. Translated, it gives CASRIAGGPTYEQYF.

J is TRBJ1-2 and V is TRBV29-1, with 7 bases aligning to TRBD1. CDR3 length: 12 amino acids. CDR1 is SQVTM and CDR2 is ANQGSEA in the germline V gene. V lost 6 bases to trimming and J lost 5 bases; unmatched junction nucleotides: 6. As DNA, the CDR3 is TGCAGCGTGGCGGGGACAGATTATGGCTACACCTTC. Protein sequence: CSVAGTDYGYTF.